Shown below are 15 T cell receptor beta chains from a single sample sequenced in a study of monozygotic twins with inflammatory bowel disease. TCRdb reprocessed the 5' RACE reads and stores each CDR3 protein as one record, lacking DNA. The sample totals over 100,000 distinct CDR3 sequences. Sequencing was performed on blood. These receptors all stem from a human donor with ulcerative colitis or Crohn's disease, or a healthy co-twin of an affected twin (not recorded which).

CDR3 residues: CASSRELRDTQYF. The chain links TRBV7-2 to TRBJ2-3; TCRdb proposes TRBD2, but this gene call is untestable without DNA. Germline assignment: CDR1 SGHTA and CDR2 FQGNSA. This CDR3 contains 13 residues.

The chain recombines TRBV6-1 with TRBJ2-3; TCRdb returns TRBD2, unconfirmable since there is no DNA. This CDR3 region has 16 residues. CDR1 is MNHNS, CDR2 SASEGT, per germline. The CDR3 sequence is CASRRGLAGSTDTQYF.

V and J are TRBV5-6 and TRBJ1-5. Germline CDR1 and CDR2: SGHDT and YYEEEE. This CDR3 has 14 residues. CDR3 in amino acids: CASSLSGLGQPQHF.

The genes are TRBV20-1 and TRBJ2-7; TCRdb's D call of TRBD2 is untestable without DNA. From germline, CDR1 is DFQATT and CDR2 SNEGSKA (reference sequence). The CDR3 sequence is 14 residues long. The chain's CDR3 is CSARFSGGASEQYF.

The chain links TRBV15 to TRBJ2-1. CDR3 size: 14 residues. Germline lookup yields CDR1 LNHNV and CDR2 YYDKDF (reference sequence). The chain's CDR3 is CATSRDLGINEQFF. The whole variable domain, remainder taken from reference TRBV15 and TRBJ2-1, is DAMVIQNPRYQVTQFGKPVTLSCSQTLNHNVMYWYQQKSSQAPKLLFHYYDKDFNNEADTPDNFQSRRPNTSFCFLDIRSPGLGDTAMYLCATSRDLGINEQFFGPGTRLTVL.

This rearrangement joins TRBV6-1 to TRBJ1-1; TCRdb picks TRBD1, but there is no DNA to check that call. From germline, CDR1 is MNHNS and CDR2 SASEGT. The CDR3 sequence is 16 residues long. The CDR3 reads CASSKGTGWIYTEAFF.

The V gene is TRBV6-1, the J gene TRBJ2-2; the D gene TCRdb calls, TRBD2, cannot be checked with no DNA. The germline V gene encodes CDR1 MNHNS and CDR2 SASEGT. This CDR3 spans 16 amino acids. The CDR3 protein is CASIASGGLNTGELFF.

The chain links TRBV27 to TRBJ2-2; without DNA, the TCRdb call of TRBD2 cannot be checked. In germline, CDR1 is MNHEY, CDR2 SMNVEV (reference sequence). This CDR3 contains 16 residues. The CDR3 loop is CASTRGLAENTGELFF.

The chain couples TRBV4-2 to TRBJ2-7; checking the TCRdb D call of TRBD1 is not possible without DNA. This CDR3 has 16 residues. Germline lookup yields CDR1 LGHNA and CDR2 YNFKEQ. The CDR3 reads CASSQVNWGRGYEQYF.

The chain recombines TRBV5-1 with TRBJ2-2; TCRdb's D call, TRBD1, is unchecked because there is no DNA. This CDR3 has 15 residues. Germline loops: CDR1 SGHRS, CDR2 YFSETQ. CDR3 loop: CASSLVTGNTGELFF.

CDR3 protein: CSARLGGESTDTQYF. The genes are TRBV20-1 and TRBJ2-3; TCRdb names TRBD1, which stays unverified in the absence of DNA. CDR3 length: 15 residues. Per germline, CDR1 DFQATT and CDR2 SNEGSKA (reference sequence).

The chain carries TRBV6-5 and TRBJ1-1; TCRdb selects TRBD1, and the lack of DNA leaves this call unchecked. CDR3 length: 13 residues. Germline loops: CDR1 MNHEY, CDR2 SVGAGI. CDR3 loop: CASEVGVGGEAFF.

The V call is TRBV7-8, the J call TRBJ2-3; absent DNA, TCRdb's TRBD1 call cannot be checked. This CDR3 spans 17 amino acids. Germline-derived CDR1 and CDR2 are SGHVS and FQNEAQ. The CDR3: CASSGGRPGQATDTQYF.

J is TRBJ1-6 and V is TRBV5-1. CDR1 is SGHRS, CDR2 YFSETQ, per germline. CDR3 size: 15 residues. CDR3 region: CASSSEGPMDSPLHF.

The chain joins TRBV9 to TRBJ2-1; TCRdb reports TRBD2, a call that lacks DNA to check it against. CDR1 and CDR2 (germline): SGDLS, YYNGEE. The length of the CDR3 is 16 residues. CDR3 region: CASSTGGDFSYNEQFF. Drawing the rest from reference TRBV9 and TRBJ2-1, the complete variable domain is DSGVTQTPKHLITATGQRVTLRCSPRSGDLSVYWYQQSLDQGLQFLIQYYNGEERAKGNILERFSAQQFPDLHSELNLSSLELGDSALYFCASSTGGDFSYNEQFFGPGTRLTVL.